Sequencing of this T cell receptor beta chain was carried out in a study of cytomegalovirus exposure and HLA in healthy donors. Use of 60 Vbeta and 13 Jbeta primers characterized the PCR. Here immunoSEQ multiplex PCR was the method, and the copy in TCRdb shows in-frame clones only, minus some. The sample records roughly 140,000 clones, about 80% being singletons. About this clone itself: Antigen: not known.

The length of the CDR3 is 16 residues. Deletions cut 3 bases from V and 7 bases from J, with 19 bases between. Germline CDR1 is KGHSH and CDR2 is LQKENI. Study-level points and caveats: Per a prior analysis, the majority of TCR beta V segments were productive roughly 87% or roughly 30% of the time. Follow-up analysis found HLA locus-dependent TCR association rates, highest for DRB1 and lowest for HLA-C. Accurate prediction of most subjects' HLA-A and HLA-B alleles from TCR beta sequences was reported.

Sequencing was carried out using PBMCs. The clonotype comes from a man aged 35-49 years in good health and CMV-seronegative. This sequence joins TRBV18 and TRBJ1-5; perhaps TRBD1 as D (5 bases). CDR3 nucleotides: TGTGCCAGCTCACCCCCGGGCAGGGCCCCGGTACAGCCCCAGCATTTT. Protein sequence: CASSPPGRAPVQPQHF.